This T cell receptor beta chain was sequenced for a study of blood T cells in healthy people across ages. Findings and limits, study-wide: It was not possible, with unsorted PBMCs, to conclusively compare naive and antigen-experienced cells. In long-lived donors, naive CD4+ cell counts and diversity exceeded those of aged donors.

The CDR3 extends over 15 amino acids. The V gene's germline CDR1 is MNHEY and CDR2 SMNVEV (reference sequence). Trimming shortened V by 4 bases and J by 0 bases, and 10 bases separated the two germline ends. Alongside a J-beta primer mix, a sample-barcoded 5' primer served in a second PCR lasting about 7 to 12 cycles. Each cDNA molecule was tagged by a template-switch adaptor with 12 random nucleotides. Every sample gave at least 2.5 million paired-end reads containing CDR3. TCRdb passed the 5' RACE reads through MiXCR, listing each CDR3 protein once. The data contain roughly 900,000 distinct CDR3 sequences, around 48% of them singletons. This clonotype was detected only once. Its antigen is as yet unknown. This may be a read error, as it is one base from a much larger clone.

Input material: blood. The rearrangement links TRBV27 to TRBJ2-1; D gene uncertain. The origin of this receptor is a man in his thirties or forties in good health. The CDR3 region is CASSCSQSSYNEQFF. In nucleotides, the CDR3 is TGTGCCAGCAGTTGCTCACAGAGCTCCTACAATGAGCAGTTCTTC.